The sequence of this T cell receptor (beta chain) was determined in a study of naive and memory T cell subsets. Both TRBC1 and TRBC2 were covered by a beta constant-region primer of two equimolar oligonucleotides. TCRdb reanalysed the UMI-ligation and nested PCR reads using MiXCR and keeps one entry per CDR3 protein. This table has 120,000 to 150,000 distinct CDR3 sequences, 15% to 20% appearing once. This clonotype was detected only a few times. Sequencing was carried out using naive CD4+ T cells from blood. The receptor comes from a human donor in good health.

As DNA, the CDR3 is TGCGCCAGCAGCTTTACGAAAACTTACTTGGCCAGGGAGGAAGCTTTCTTT. Translating gives CASSFTKTYLAREEAFF. The chain couples TRBV5-1 to TRBJ1-1; possibly TRBD1 for D (5 bases). The CDR3 has 17 amino acids. The V gene's germline CDR1 is SGHRS and CDR2 YFSETQ. Trimming removed 2 bases from V and 8 bases from J, with 25 bases in between.